These 14 T cell receptor beta chains were sequenced from one sample in a study of blood T cell repertoires in COVID-19. The table came from immunoSEQ multiplex PCR; TCRdb's copy has only in-frame clones and leaves some out. The data hold a few hundred thousand clones, with roughly 86% observed a single time. Specimen: PBMCs or T cells enriched from blood (not recorded which). The receptors originated from a man younger than 40 who had recovered from COVID-19.

This chain's CDR3 is CASSLFEAEQYF. In nucleotides, the CDR3 is TGCGCCAGCAGCTTGTTTGAGGCCGAGCAGTACTTC. The chain has TRBV5-1 and TRBJ2-7; no clear D. V dropped 1 base and J dropped 6 bases, with 8 bases sitting between them. The CDR3 has 12 residues. Germline CDR1 is SGHRS and CDR2 is YFSETQ.

The genes are TRBV9 and TRBJ2-2; D gene uncertain. CDR3 size: 17 residues. The ends were cut back, 4 bases at V and 0 bases at J, with 16 bases in the middle. The germline CDR1 and CDR2 sequences are SGDLS and YYNGEE. The CDR3 spells CASSSEARSPNTGELFF. The CDR3 DNA reads as TGTGCCAGCAGCTCAGAGGCGAGGTCGCCGAACACCGGGGAGCTGTTTTTT.

The chain joins TRBV7-9 to TRBJ1-4; D is unclear. The germline CDR1 and CDR2 sequences are SEHNR and FQNEAQ (reference sequence). V dropped 2 bases and J dropped 8 bases, with 12 bases sitting between them. The CDR3 is 14 residues long. The CDR3 is CASSLTGGVEKLFF. The CDR3 DNA reads as TGTGCCAGCAGCTTAACCGGTGGTGTCGAAAAACTGTTTTTT.

The J gene is TRBJ2-4, the V gene TRBV4-3; a possible D gene is TRBD1 (5 bases). CDR3 length: 15 residues. V lost 1 base and J lost 7, with 14 bases in between. Germline-derived CDR1 and CDR2 are LGHNA and YSLEER. CDR3 amino acids: CASSQVWGHQNIQYF. In nucleotides, the CDR3 is TGCGCCAGCAGCCAAGTATGGGGCCACCAGAACATTCAGTACTTC.

This chain connects TRBV9 to TRBJ1-2; D perhaps matches TRBD1 (5 bases). In germline, CDR1 is SGDLS, CDR2 YYNGEE. This CDR3 is 15 amino acids long. The ends were cut back, 3 bases at V and 3 bases at J, with 15 bases in the middle. This chain's CDR3 is CASSAQGLGYYGYTF. The CDR3 region has the DNA TGTGCCAGCAGCGCTCAGGGATTGGGGTACTATGGCTACACCTTC.

This clone was observed a few times. The chain links TRBV7-8 to TRBJ1-1, with 7 positions matching TRBD1. Per germline, CDR1 SGHVS and CDR2 FQNEAQ. This CDR3 has 14 residues. V was pared by 5 bases and J by 1 base, with 4 bases of the junction left unmatched. The CDR3 is CASSRQGSNTEAFF. CDR3 DNA sequence: TGTGCCAGCAGCCGACAGGGTTCGAACACTGAAGCTTTCTTT.

This rearrangement joins TRBV5-5 to TRBJ2-3; 10 bases align to TRBD2. V gave up 2 bases and J gave up 5 bases; unmatched junction bases: 2. The CDR3 spans 14 residues. Per germline, CDR1 SGHKS and CDR2 YYEKEE (reference sequence). CDR3 sequence reads: CASSLLAGGDTQYF. The CDR3 DNA is TGTGCCAGCAGCTTATTAGCGGGGGGAGATACGCAGTATTTT.

CDR3 region: CASSAISWGRFTDTQYF. Here the CDR3 DNA reads TGTGCCAGCAGCGCGATTAGTTGGGGGCGTTTCACAGATACGCAGTATTTT. The chain joins TRBV9 to TRBJ2-3, with D perhaps matching TRBD1 (6 bases). Germline CDR1 and CDR2: SGDLS and YYNGEE. The CDR3 length is 17 residues. V was trimmed by 3 bases and J by 2 bases, leaving 19 bases between them.

This clone showed up just a few times. The CDR3 DNA is TGTGCCAGCAGCTTAGAACTAGCGGGGGGCTACAATGAGCAGTTCTTC. It specifies CASSLELAGGYNEQFF. V usage is TRBV7-6 and J usage is TRBJ2-1, with TRBD2 identical over 12 bases. CDR1 is SGHVS, CDR2 FNYEAQ, per germline. The CDR3 covers 16 residues. The J segment lost 3 bases and the V segment lost 1 base, leaving 1 base of the junction unmatched.

This chain links TRBV19 with TRBJ2-1, with a possible D match to TRBD1 (5 bases). CDR1 LNHDA and CDR2 SQIVND come from the germline V gene (reference sequence). The CDR3 is 13 residues long. Trimming took 5 bases from V and 4 from J, leaving 9 bases between them. CDR3 amino acids: CASSPRQYNEQFF. In nucleotides, the CDR3 is TGTGCCAGTAGTCCAAGACAGTACAATGAGCAGTTCTTC.

The V call is TRBV7-9, the J call TRBJ2-3; possibly TRBD2 for D (7 bases). This CDR3 has 16 amino acids. Germline lookup yields CDR1 SEHNR and CDR2 FQNEAQ (reference sequence). With 5 bases removed from V and 3 bases from J, the gap between germline ends came to 18 bases. The CDR3 sequence is CASSLSLGRGTDTQYF. CDR3 DNA sequence: TGTGCCAGCAGCCTCTCACTAGGGAGGGGGACAGATACGCAGTATTTT.

The chain has TRBV6-5 and TRBJ2-7; 7 positions match TRBD1. V lost 7 bases and J lost 2; bases outside the gene matches: 11. The CDR3 extends over 15 amino acids. CDR1 and CDR2 (germline): MNHEY, SVGAGI. The CDR3 DNA reads TGTGCCAGCATCAAAAGGTCAGGGGGAGCCTACGAGCAGTACTTC. This codes for CASIKRSGGAYEQYF.

J is TRBJ1-5 and V is TRBV19; D ambiguous. Trimming removed 4 bases at V and 3 bases at J, with 16 bases between. Germline assignment: CDR1 LNHDA and CDR2 SQIVND (reference sequence). The CDR3 is 16 amino acids. CDR3 sequence (DNA): TGTGCCAGTAGTAAAGAGGGCCTCCTTCCCAATCAGCCCCAGCATTTT. Translating it yields CASSKEGLLPNQPQHF.

In its sample, this clone was seen a few times. This chain links TRBV9 with TRBJ1-2; D gene ambiguous. Germline loops: CDR1 SGDLS, CDR2 YYNGEE. This CDR3 has 10 amino acids. V lost 7 bases to trimming and J lost 9 bases, with 10 bases between them. CDR3 sequence reads: CASVRVCYTF. The CDR3 DNA is TGTGCCAGCGTGAGGGTTTGCTACACCTTC.